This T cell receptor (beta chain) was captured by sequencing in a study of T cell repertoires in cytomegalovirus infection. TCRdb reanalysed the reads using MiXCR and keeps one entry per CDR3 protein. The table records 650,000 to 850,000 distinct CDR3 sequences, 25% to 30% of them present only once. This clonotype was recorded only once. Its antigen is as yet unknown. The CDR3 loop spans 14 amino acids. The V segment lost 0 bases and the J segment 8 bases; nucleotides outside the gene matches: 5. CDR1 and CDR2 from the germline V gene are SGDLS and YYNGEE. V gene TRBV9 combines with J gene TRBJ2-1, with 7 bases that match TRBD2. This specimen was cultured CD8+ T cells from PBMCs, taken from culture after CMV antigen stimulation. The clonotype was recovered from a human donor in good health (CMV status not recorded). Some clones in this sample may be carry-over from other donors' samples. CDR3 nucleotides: TGTGCCAGCAGCGTAGTCGCGGCGGGGGATGAGCAGTTCTTC. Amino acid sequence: CASSVVAAGDEQFF.